A single sample gave rise to the 20 T cell receptor beta chains below, sequenced in a study of cytomegalovirus exposure and HLA in healthy donors. A multiplex PCR was run with 60 Vbeta primers and 13 Jbeta primers. Here immunoSEQ multiplex PCR was the method, and the copy in TCRdb shows in-frame clones only, minus some. This sample has some 110,000 clones, with approximately 80% found just once. Sequenced input: PBMCs. These receptors were taken from a man aged 50 or older in good health and CMV-seropositive.

The V and J genes are TRBV27 and TRBJ1-5; D is ambiguous. Per the germline V gene, CDR1 is MNHEY and CDR2 is SMNVEV (reference sequence). The CDR3 totals 14 residues. Trimming left V 5 bases short and J 2 bases short, with 10 bases between. CDR3 protein: CASSPLSGNQPQHF. The CDR3 DNA is TGTGCCAGCAGTCCCCTCTCGGGCAATCAGCCCCAGCATTTT.

The chain uses TRBV7-2 and TRBJ2-5; D is unclear. The CDR3 loop spans 12 amino acids. V was pared by 5 bases and J by 5 bases, with 9 bases between. Looked up from germline, CDR1 is SGHTA and CDR2 is FQGNSA. CDR3 DNA sequence: TGTGCCAGCAGCCGGGTTAGGGAGACCCAGTACTTC. Its translation is CASSRVRETQYF.

The chain's CDR3 is CASSQGTSPDVGYNEQFF. The CDR3 DNA reads as TGTGCCAGCAGCCAGGGGACTAGCCCTGACGTCGGGTACAATGAGCAGTTCTTC. This chain joins TRBV5-4 and TRBJ2-1, with 9 bases aligning to TRBD2. J was trimmed by 4 bases and V by 4 bases; bases with no gene match: 15. Germline V gene data show CDR1 as SGHNT and CDR2 as YYREEE (reference sequence). This CDR3 has 18 amino acids. Full variable domain (missing parts from reference TRBV5-4 and TRBJ2-1): ETGVTQSPTHLIKTRGQQVTLRCSSQSGHNTVSWYQQALGQGPQFIFQYYREEENGRGNFPPRFSGLQFPNYSSELNVNALELDDSALYLCASSQGTSPDVGYNEQFFGPGTRLTVL.

CDR3 amino acids: CASSLVQGGTEAFF. CDR3 DNA: TGTGCCAGCAGCTTAGTACAGGGGGGCACTGAAGCTTTCTTT. J is TRBJ1-1 and V is TRBV7-9; 8 bases are shared with TRBD1. Trimming cost V 1 base and J 4 bases; bases outside gene matches: 2. Germline values: CDR1 SEHNR, CDR2 FQNEAQ (reference sequence). The CDR3 totals 14 residues.

The rearrangement links TRBV29-1 to TRBJ2-2; TRBD1 aligns across 9 bases. CDR1 and CDR2 (germline): SQVTM, ANQGSEA. V dropped 4 bases and J dropped 6; count of bases not matched to a gene: 3. The CDR3 totals 13 residues. CDR3 amino acids: CSVGGQGSGELFF. CDR3 bases: TGCAGCGTTGGAGGACAGGGGTCCGGGGAGCTGTTTTTT.

Only one count was recorded for this clone. The chain joins TRBV30 to TRBJ2-7, with a weak D call TRBD1 (6 bases). CDR1 is GTSNPN, CDR2 SVGIG, per germline (reference sequence). Trimming took 4 bases from V and 2 from J, leaving 12 bases between them. The CDR3 runs 13 residues. Here the CDR3 DNA reads TGTGCCTGGACTCTGGGGGCTGCCTACGAGCAGTACTTC. Its protein is CAWTLGAAYEQYF.

The count of this clone is one. This rearrangement joins TRBV15 to TRBJ2-7; 11 bases map to TRBD2. Germline lookup yields CDR1 LNHNV and CDR2 YYDKDF (reference sequence). V was clipped by 3 bases and J by 1 base; unmatched bases: 5. The CDR3 is 16 residues long. CDR3: CATSRGRLAGSYEQYF. CDR3 DNA: TGTGCCACCAGCAGGGGTCGACTAGCGGGATCCTACGAGCAGTACTTC. The full variable domain, in which reference TRBV15 and TRBJ2-7 provide the parts outside the CDR3, is DAMVIQNPRYQVTQFGKPVTLSCSQTLNHNVMYWYQQKSSQAPKLLFHYYDKDFNNEADTPDNFQSRRPNTSFCFLDIRSPGLGDTAMYLCATSRGRLAGSYEQYFGPGTRLTVT.

In its sample, this clone was seen a few times. The chain carries TRBV5-1 and TRBJ1-4; weak D call: TRBD1 (6 bases). The V gene lost 4 bases and the J gene lost 5 bases, with 12 bases spanning the gap. The germline gives CDR1 SGHRS, CDR2 YFSETQ. The CDR3 runs to 14 residues. The CDR3 reads CASSAQGLNEKLFF. The CDR3 region has the DNA TGCGCCAGCAGCGCACAGGGCTTAAATGAAAAACTGTTTTTT.

This clone occurred a few times. The chain uses TRBV7-9 and TRBJ2-1, with TRBD2 matching over 7 bases. The J segment lost 3 bases and the V segment lost 5 bases, leaving 10 bases of the junction unmatched. The CDR3 spans 16 residues. The germline gives CDR1 SEHNR, CDR2 FQNEAQ (reference sequence). The CDR3 loop reads CASSPGRGLNYNEQFF. For the CDR3, the DNA is TGTGCCAGCAGCCCAGGTCGGGGACTAAACTACAATGAGCAGTTCTTC.

The V call is TRBV27, the J call TRBJ1-1; possible D gene TRBD1, 6 bases. The germline gives CDR1 MNHEY, CDR2 SMNVEV (reference sequence). V shed 8 bases and J shed 7 bases, with 17 bases lying between them. The CDR3 extends over 13 amino acids. CDR3 coding DNA: TGTGCCAGCGCTTCAATCCGGGACATTGAAGCTTTCTTT. It is translated as CASASIRDIEAFF.

V usage is TRBV6-5 and J usage is TRBJ2-7; TRBD1 matches 8 bases. Trimming took 3 bases from V and 0 from J; bases not matched to a gene: 7. Per germline, CDR1 MNHEY and CDR2 SVGAGI. The CDR3 covers 16 residues. The CDR3 nucleotides read TGTGCCAGCAGTTATGCAGGGGGCCATTTCTCCTACGAGCAGTACTTC. Protein: CASSYAGGHFSYEQYF.

The chain uses TRBV19 and TRBJ2-1, with TRBD2 matching 7 bases. The CDR3 contains 15 residues. V shed 4 bases, J shed 5 bases, and the junction held 8 bases outside the gene matches. Germline-derived CDR1 and CDR2 are LNHDA and SQIVND (reference sequence). DNA for the CDR3: TGTGCCAGTAGTAAGGTTGGGACTAACCACAATGAGCAGTTCTTC. Translation: CASSKVGTNHNEQFF.

This clone was counted a few times. The CDR3 region is CAWSTGLDTDTQYF. CDR3 DNA: TGTGCCTGGAGTACGGGTTTGGATACAGATACGCAGTATTTT. The rearrangement joins TRBV30 to TRBJ2-3; D not resolved. The length of the CDR3 is 14 residues. Germline V lookup: CDR1 GTSNPN, CDR2 SVGIG (reference sequence). V lost 2 bases and J 3 bases, leaving 12 bases between the germline ends.

The V and J genes are TRBV5-1 and TRBJ2-7, with a tentative D call TRBD1 (6 bases). Trimming left V 3 bases short and J 0 bases short, with 13 bases between. There are 15 residues in the CDR3. Looked up from germline, CDR1 is SGHRS and CDR2 is YFSETQ. CDR3 DNA: TGCGCCAGCAGCTCCTGGGGGCAGGCCTCCTACGAGCAGTACTTC. Its protein is CASSSWGQASYEQYF.

The CDR3: CASSQMTGDQPQHF. Here the CDR3 DNA reads TGTGCCAGCAGTCAAATGACAGGAGATCAGCCCCAGCATTTT. This chain links TRBV6-5 with TRBJ1-5; D may be TRBD1 (6 bases). The CDR3 contains 14 residues. Trimming removed 5 bases from V and 5 bases from J, with 13 bases in between. Germline V gives CDR1 MNHEY, CDR2 SVGAGI.

J is TRBJ1-1 and V is TRBV4-1; D is uncertain. CDR1 is MGHRA and CDR2 is YSYEKL in the germline V gene. The CDR3 sequence is 15 residues long. The ends were cut back, 7 bases at V and 2 bases at J, with 17 bases in the middle. The CDR3 bases are TGCGCCAGCACCATAACCGCGGCGGGTAACACTGAAGCTTTCTTT. This gives the protein CASTITAAGNTEAFF.

The chain combines TRBV7-2 with TRBJ1-4; 8 bases agree with TRBD1. J gave up 1 base and V 3 bases, and 7 bases lay outside the gene matches. The CDR3 runs to 17 residues. The V gene's germline CDR1 is SGHTA and CDR2 FQGNSA. This CDR3 reads CASSFQGAGLTNEKLFF. The CDR3 DNA follows: TGTGCCAGCAGCTTCCAGGGGGCGGGCTTAACTAATGAAAAACTGTTTTTT.

V and J are TRBV2 and TRBJ1-4; D not resolved. Trimming removed 5 bases at V and 4 bases at J, with 11 bases between. CDR1 SNHLY and CDR2 FYNNEI come from the germline V gene. The CDR3 length is 14 residues. DNA of the CDR3: TGTGCCAGCAGTCGTCGGGAATTTAATGAAAAACTGTTTTTT. Its translation is CASSRREFNEKLFF.

V and J are TRBV30 and TRBJ2-6, with D uncertain. The V end was cut by 2 bases, the J end by 1 base, with 21 bases between. The germline V gene encodes CDR1 GTSNPN and CDR2 SVGIG (reference sequence). The CDR3 length is 19 residues. CDR3 nucleotides: TGTGCCTGGAGTCTGCCCTTATACATCTCCACGTCTGGGGCCAACGTCCTGACTTTC. Residues: CAWSLPLYISTSGANVLTF.

In this sample, this clone turned up once. The rearrangement links TRBV18 to TRBJ1-2; 8 bases are shared with TRBD1. In germline, CDR1 is KGHSH, CDR2 LQKENI. There are 15 residues in the CDR3. The V segment lost 2 bases and the J segment 4 bases; nucleotides outside the gene matches: 6. CDR3 amino acids: CASSPTGTGTYGYTF. The CDR3 DNA is TGTGCCAGCTCACCAACCGGGACAGGTACCTATGGCTACACCTTC.